The rows below give T cell receptor beta chains drawn from one sample of a study of blood T cell repertoires in COVID-19. Sequencing was performed with immunoSEQ multiplex PCR; in TCRdb, only in-frame clones are kept and a portion is missing. Of a few hundred thousand clones listed, approximately 85% are singletons. The sample taken for sequencing was peripheral blood. The receptors derive from a woman aged 80 or older with COVID-19, enrolled during active disease. Both conserved end residues are part of each CDR3. The D gene is left open where the match is weak. Only part of the rows carry a size: once, few, many, or a class if the clone is expanded.

j_gene,abundance,d_gene,v_gene,CDR3nt,CDR3aa
TRBJ2-3,-,TRBD1,TRBV5-1,TGCGCCAGCAGCTCGGGACAGGGGGCTTCTGATACGCAGTATTTT,CASSSGQGASDTQYF
TRBJ1-1,once,-,TRBV3-1/TRBV3-2,TGTGCCAGCAGCCTCCCGGCTGCGGGGAACACTGAAGCTTTCTTT,CASSLPAAGNTEAFF
TRBJ2-1,-,TRBD1,TRBV9,TGTGCCAGCAGCGTGGAGGGACAGGCGACGGAGCAGTTCTTC,CASSVEGQATEQFF
TRBJ2-7,-,TRBD2,TRBV7-2,TGTGCCAGCAGCTTACGAGCGGGGGAAGTCGAGCAGTACTTC,CASSLRAGEVEQYF
TRBJ2-3,-,-,TRBV5-4,TGTGCCAGCAGCTTGCGGACAGATACGCAGTATTTT,CASSLRTDTQYF
TRBJ2-2,-,-,TRBV15,TGTGCCACCAGCAGGGGGGGTGGCGGGGTAGGGAGCGCCGGGGAGCTGTTTTTT,CATSRGGGGVGSAGELFF
TRBJ1-4,-,TRBD1,TRBV19,TGTGCCAGTAGTATAGCGACAGGGGCGAAGGAAAAACTGTTTTTT,CASSIATGAKEKLFF
TRBJ1-1,-,-,TRBV3-1/TRBV3-2,TGTGCCAGCAGCCGGGGGGGCGGATTGAACACTGAAGCTTTCTTT,CASSRGGGLNTEAFF
TRBJ1-2,-,-,TRBV7-8,TGTGCCAGCAGCTTTCCTGAGCTTGAAGGCTACACCTTC,CASSFPELEGYTF
TRBJ2-1,once,-,TRBV7-2,TGTGCCAGCAGCTTAGGACTGAGAAACAATGAGCAGTTCTTC,CASSLGLRNNEQFF
TRBJ2-3,-,TRBD2,TRBV4-1,TGCGCCAGCAGCCGCCGACTAGCGAGGGACACAGATACGCAGTATTTT,CASSRRLARDTDTQYF
TRBJ1-2,few,-,TRBV30,TGTGCCTGGAGTGTAAGCCAGGAGGTTGGCTACACCTTC,CAWSVSQEVGYTF
TRBJ2-6,-,-,TRBV19,TGTGCCAGTATGGGCGGGCGCTCTGGGGCCAACGTCCTGACTTTC,CASMGGRSGANVLTF
TRBJ1-2,-,-,TRBV18,TGTGCCAGCTCACCATCCCTAGACAGACCGGAGGGCTACACCTTC,CASSPSLDRPEGYTF
TRBJ2-1,-,-,TRBV20-1,TGCAGTGCTAGTCGGCTAGGCCTGGGTAATGAGCAGTTCTTC,CSASRLGLGNEQFF
TRBJ2-1,-,TRBD2,TRBV3-1/TRBV3-2,TGTGCCAGCGGGAGGGATGAGCAGTTCTTC,CASGRDEQFF
TRBJ1-5,few,TRBD1,TRBV19,TGTGCCAGTACCCTCGACAGGGGACGGCAGCCCCAGCATTTT,CASTLDRGRQPQHF
TRBJ2-6,-,-,TRBV2,TGTGCCAGCCGGCGGGTTGGTGGGGCCAACGTCCTGACTTTC,CASRRVGGANVLTF